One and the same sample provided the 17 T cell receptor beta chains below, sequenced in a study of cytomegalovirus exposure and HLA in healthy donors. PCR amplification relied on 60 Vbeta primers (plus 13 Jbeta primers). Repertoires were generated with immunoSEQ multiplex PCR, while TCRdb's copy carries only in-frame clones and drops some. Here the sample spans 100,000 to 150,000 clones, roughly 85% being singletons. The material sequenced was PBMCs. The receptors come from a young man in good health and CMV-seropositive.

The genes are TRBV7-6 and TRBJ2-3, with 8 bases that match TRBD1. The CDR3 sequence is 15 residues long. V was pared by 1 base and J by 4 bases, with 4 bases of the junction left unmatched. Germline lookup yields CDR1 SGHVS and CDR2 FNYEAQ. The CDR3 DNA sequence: TGTGCCAGCAGCTTAGGGCAGGGGGCCCCAGATACGCAGTATTTT. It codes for CASSLGQGAPDTQYF.

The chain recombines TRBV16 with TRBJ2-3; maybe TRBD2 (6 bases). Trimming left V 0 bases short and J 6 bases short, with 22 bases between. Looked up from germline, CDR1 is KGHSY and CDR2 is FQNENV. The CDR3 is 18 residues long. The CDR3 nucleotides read TGTGCCAGCAGCCAATCGATTAATGCGGGGTGGTTACTGGATACGCAGTATTTT. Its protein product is CASSQSINAGWLLDTQYF.

The CDR3 is CASSPKPGQGWDYGYTF. The CDR3 nucleotides are TGTGCCAGCTCACCAAAACCGGGACAGGGATGGGATTACGGCTACACCTTC. The chain has TRBV18 and TRBJ1-2, with 9 bases aligning to TRBD1. The germline V gene has CDR1 KGHSH and CDR2 LQKENI. After removal of 2 bases from V and 8 bases from J, the junction contained 15 bases not matched to a gene. The CDR3 loop spans 17 amino acids. Variable domain in full (rest from reference TRBV18 and TRBJ1-2): NAGVMQNPRHLVRRRGQEARLRCSPMKGHSHVYWYRQLPEEGLKFMVYLQKENIIDESGMPKERFSAEFPKEGPSILRIQQVVRGDSAAYFCASSPKPGQGWDYGYTFGSGTRLTVV.

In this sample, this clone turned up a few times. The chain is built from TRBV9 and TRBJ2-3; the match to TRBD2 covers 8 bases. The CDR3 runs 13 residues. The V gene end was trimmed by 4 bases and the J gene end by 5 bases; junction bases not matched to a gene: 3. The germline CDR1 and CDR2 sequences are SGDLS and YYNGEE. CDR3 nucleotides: TGTGCCAGCAGCTCCGCGGGGGGAGATACGCAGTATTTT. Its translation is CASSSAGGDTQYF.

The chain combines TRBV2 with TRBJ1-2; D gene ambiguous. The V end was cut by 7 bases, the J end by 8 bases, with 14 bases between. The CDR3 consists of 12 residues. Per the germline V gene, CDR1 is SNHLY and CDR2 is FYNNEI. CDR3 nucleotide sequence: TGTGCCAGCACTCCGCGGGTGGGAGGCTACACCTTC. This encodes CASTPRVGGYTF.

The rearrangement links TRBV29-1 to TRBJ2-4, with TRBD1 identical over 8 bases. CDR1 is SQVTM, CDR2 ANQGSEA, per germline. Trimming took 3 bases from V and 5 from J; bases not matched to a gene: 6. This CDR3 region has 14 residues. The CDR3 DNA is TGCAGCGTTGATCGAGGGGACAGGCAAAACATTCAGTACTTC. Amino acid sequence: CSVDRGDRQNIQYF.

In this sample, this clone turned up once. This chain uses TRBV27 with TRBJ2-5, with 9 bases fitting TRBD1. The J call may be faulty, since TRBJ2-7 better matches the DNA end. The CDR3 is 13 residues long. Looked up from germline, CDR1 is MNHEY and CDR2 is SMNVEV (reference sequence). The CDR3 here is CASSPGQGYEQYF. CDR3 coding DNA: TGTGCCAGCAGCCCAGGACAGGGGTACGAGCAGTACTTC.

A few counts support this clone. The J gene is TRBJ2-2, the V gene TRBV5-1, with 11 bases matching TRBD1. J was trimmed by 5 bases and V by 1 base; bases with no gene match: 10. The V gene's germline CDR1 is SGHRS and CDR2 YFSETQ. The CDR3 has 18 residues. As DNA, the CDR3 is TGCGCCAGCAGCTTGTTATCGATCGGGACAGGGGGAACCGGGGAGCTGTTTTTT. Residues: CASSLLSIGTGGTGELFF.

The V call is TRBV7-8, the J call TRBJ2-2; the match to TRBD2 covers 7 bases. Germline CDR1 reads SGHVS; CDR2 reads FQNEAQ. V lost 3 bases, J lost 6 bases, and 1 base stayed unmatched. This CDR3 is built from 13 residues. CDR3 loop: CASSLGGSGELFF. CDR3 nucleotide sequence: TGTGCCAGCAGCTTGGGGGGGTCCGGGGAGCTGTTTTTT.

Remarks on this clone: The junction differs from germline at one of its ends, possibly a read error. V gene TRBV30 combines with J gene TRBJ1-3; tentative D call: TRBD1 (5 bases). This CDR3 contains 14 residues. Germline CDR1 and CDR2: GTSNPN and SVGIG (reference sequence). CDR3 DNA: TGTGCCTGGACCCAGGACAACTCTGTAAACACCATATATTTT. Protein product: CAWTQDNSVNTIYF.

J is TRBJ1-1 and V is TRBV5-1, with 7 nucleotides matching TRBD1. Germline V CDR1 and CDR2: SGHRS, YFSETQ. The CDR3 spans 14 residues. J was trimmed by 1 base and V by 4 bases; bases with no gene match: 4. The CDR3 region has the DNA TGCGCCAGCAGCGAGACAGGGAGGAACACTGAAGCTTTCTTT. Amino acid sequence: CASSETGRNTEAFF. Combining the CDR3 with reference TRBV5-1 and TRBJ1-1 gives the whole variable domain KAGVTQTPRYLIKTRGQQVTLSCSPISGHRSVSWYQQTPGQGLQFLFEYFSETQRNKGNFPGRFSGRQFSNSRSEMNVSTLELGDSALYLCASSETGRNTEAFFGQGTRLTVV.

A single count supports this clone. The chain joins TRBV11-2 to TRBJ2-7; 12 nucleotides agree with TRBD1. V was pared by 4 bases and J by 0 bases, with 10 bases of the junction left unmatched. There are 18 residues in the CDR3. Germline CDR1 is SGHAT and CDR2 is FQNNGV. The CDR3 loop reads CASSSMGQGAYSSYEQYF. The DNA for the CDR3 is TGTGCCAGCAGCTCTATGGGACAGGGGGCCTACAGCTCCTACGAGCAGTACTTC.

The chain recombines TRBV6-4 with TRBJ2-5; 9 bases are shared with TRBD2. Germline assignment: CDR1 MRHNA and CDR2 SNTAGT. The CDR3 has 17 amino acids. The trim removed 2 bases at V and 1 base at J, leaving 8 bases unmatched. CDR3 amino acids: CASSDPGSGGLQETQYF. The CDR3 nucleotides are TGTGCCAGCAGTGACCCCGGTAGCGGGGGCCTCCAAGAGACCCAGTACTTC.

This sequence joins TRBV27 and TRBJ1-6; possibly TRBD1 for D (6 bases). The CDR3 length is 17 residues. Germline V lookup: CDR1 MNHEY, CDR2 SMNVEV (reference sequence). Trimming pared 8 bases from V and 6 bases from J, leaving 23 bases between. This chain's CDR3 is CASARDRPLFINSPLHF. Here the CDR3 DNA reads TGTGCCAGCGCCAGAGACAGGCCCCTTTTCATTAATTCACCCCTCCACTTT.

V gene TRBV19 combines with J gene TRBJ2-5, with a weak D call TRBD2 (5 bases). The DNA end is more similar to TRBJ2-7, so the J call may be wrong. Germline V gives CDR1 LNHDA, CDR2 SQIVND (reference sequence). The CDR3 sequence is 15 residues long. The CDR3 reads CASSPRDSTGGEQYF. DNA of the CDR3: TGTGCCAGTAGTCCGAGGGATTCCACGGGCGGCGAGCAGTACTTC.

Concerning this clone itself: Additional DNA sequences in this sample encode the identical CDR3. The CDR3 DNA follows: TGTGCCAGCAGCTCGGGTGAGCAGTTCTTC. It encodes CASSSGEQFF. The chain carries TRBV7-9 and TRBJ2-1; D is ambiguous. Germline loops: CDR1 SEHNR, CDR2 FQNEAQ (reference sequence). This CDR3 contains 10 residues. The V end lost 4 bases, the J end lost 9 bases, and 4 bases lay between the germline ends.

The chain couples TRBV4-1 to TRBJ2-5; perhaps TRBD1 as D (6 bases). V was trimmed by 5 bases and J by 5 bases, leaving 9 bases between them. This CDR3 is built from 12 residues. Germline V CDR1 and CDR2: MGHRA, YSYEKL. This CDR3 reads CASSTGSETQYF. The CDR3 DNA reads TGCGCCAGCAGCACAGGGAGTGAGACCCAGTACTTC.